Each of the 26 T cell receptor beta chains below was sequenced from the same sample in a study of blood T cell repertoires in COVID-19. Sequencing was performed with immunoSEQ multiplex PCR; in TCRdb, only in-frame clones are kept and a portion is missing. Of approximately 210,000 clones listed, 80% to 90% were seen once; the top ten hold less than 3.5%. The sample consisted of peripheral blood. These receptors all come from a man in his forties or fifties with active or convalescent COVID-19.

The chain has TRBV4-1 and TRBJ1-2; no firm D call. The V gene's germline CDR1 is MGHRA and CDR2 YSYEKL. The CDR3 runs to 17 residues. V lost 4 bases and J 2 bases, leaving 20 bases between the germline ends. The CDR3 coding sequence is TGCGCCAGCAGCCGAGAAGCGAAAACTGAACTGAACTATGGCTACACCTTC. It encodes CASSREAKTELNYGYTF.

CDR3 region: CASSVEGLTRETQYF. DNA of the CDR3: TGTGCCAGCAGCGTAGAGGGACTAACGAGGGAGACCCAGTACTTC. The chain links TRBV9 to TRBJ2-5; TRBD2 matches 7 bases. Germline V gives CDR1 SGDLS, CDR2 YYNGEE. Trimming at V came to 0 bases and at J to 5 bases, leaving 7 bases not matched to a gene. The CDR3 runs 15 residues.

This chain links TRBV14 with TRBJ2-7; 7 bases fit TRBD1. CDR3 length: 15 amino acids. Germline values: CDR1 SGHDN, CDR2 FVKESK. V trimming: 4 bases; J trimming: 2 bases; junction bases outside the gene matches: 8. In DNA form, the CDR3 reads TGTGCCAGCAGCCTTCGGACAGGTTACACCTACGAGCAGTACTTC. Its translation is CASSLRTGYTYEQYF.

This chain joins TRBV29-1 and TRBJ2-7, with 8 bases lining up with TRBD1. With 6 bases clipped from V and 1 base from J, the junction kept 8 bases outside the gene matches. This CDR3 spans 14 amino acids. CDR1 SQVTM and CDR2 ANQGSEA come from the germline V gene. CDR3 coding DNA: TGCAGCGTGAAGAAGGACAGGGCTTCCTACGAGCAGTACTTC. Its protein is CSVKKDRASYEQYF.

This clone has just one count. The rearrangement uses TRBV24-1 and TRBJ2-6; 8 bases are shared with TRBD1. CDR3 length: 18 amino acids. The V gene's germline CDR1 is KGHDR and CDR2 SFDVKD. The ends lost 7 bases at V and 0 bases at J; junction bases unmatched: 10. CDR3 DNA: TGTGCCACCAGGTACGGGGACAGGCAACTCTCTGGGGCCAACGTCCTGACTTTC. This encodes CATRYGDRQLSGANVLTF.

The V and J genes are TRBV19 and TRBJ1-1; D not certain. The ends were cut back, 6 bases at V and 0 bases at J, with 8 bases in the middle. Germline CDR1 LNHDA, CDR2 SQIVND (reference sequence). This CDR3 comprises 13 residues. The CDR3 reads CASRRSLNTEAFF. CDR3 nucleotides: TGTGCCAGTAGGAGAAGCCTGAACACTGAAGCTTTCTTT. Full variable domain (rest looked up from reference TRBV19 and TRBJ1-1): DGGITQSPKYLFRKEGQNVTLSCEQNLNHDAMYWYRQDPGQGLRLIYYSQIVNDFQKGDIAEGYSVSREKKESFPLTVTSAQKNPTAFYLCASRRSLNTEAFFGQGTRLTVV.

The rearrangement uses TRBV6-5 and TRBJ1-2; 9 positions agree with TRBD1. Germline V CDR1 and CDR2: MNHEY, SVGAGI. This CDR3 contains 14 residues. V trimming: 5 bases; J trimming: 5 bases; junction bases outside the gene matches: 6. The CDR3 region has the DNA TGTGCCAGCAGTACCGGACAGGGGACGTATGGCTACACCTTC. This translates into CASSTGQGTYGYTF.

The rearrangement uses TRBV21-1 and TRBJ2-4; the table's D call, TRBD1, has no DNA check behind it. TRBV21-1 is a listed pseudogene. The CDR3 covers 17 residues. This CDR3 reads CASSKGWKGQGKNIQYF. CDR3 DNA sequence: TGTGCCAGCAGCAAAGGGTGGAAAGGGCAGGGGAAAAACATTCAGTACTTC.

J is TRBJ2-1 and V is TRBV28; 12 nucleotides agree with TRBD2. Germline V gene sequence: CDR1 MDHEN, CDR2 SYDVKM. The junction had 6 bases not matched to a gene; V was cut back by 3 bases and J by 3 bases. This CDR3 is built from 17 residues. The DNA for the CDR3 is TGTGCCAGCAGTTTTGGACTAGCGGGACCGTTCTACAATGAGCAGTTCTTC. As protein: CASSFGLAGPFYNEQFF. Together with reference TRBV28 and TRBJ2-1, the CDR3 gives the full variable domain: DVKVTQSSRYLVKRTGEKVFLECVQDMDHENMFWYRQDPGLGLRLIYFSYDVKMKEKGDIPEGYSVSREKKERFSLILESASTNQTSMYLCASSFGLAGPFYNEQFFGPGTRLTVL.

This chain connects TRBV4-3 to TRBJ2-5; maybe TRBD2 (6 bases). Per the germline V gene, CDR1 is LGHNA and CDR2 is YSLEER. Trimming stripped 5 bases from V and 4 bases from J, with 14 bases between. The CDR3 runs to 14 residues. The CDR3 nucleotides read TGCGCCAGCAGCGCTTCCGGGGGAGGAGAGACCCAGTACTTC. Its protein product is CASSASGGGETQYF.

The chain joins TRBV6-5 to TRBJ2-1; 7 nucleotides line up with TRBD2. This CDR3 contains 14 residues. V lost 0 bases, J lost 4 bases, and 0 bases stayed unmatched. Germline loops: CDR1 MNHEY, CDR2 SVGAGI. The CDR3 nucleotides are TGTGCCAGCAGTTACTCTAGCGGGTACAATGAGCAGTTCTTC. It encodes CASSYSSGYNEQFF.

The V gene is TRBV19, the J gene TRBJ2-5; 7 nucleotides line up with TRBD1. The CDR3 loop spans 16 amino acids. Germline V gene lookup returns CDR1 LNHDA and CDR2 SQIVND (reference sequence). V lost 4 bases to trimming and J lost 4 bases; unmatched junction nucleotides: 12. CDR3 loop: CASSTAYRGALETQYF. Here the CDR3 DNA reads TGTGCCAGTAGTACCGCCTACAGGGGCGCATTAGAGACCCAGTACTTC.

The gene calls are TRBV18 and TRBJ2-5; no clear D. Germline lookup yields CDR1 KGHSH and CDR2 LQKENI. The length of the CDR3 is 16 residues. Trimming cost V 2 bases and J 4 bases, with 17 bases left between them. CDR3: CASSPNSRLVAETQYF. The CDR3 bases are TGTGCCAGCTCACCAAACTCTCGCCTTGTTGCAGAGACCCAGTACTTC. The complete variable domain, with remaining parts taken from reference TRBV18 and TRBJ2-5, reads NAGVMQNPRHLVRRRGQEARLRCSPMKGHSHVYWYRQLPEEGLKFMVYLQKENIIDESGMPKERFSAEFPKEGPSILRIQQVVRGDSAAYFCASSPNSRLVAETQYFGPGTRLLVL.

This clone has a single count. J is TRBJ1-1 and V is TRBV13, with 7 bases that match TRBD1. The germline V gene has CDR1 PRHDT and CDR2 FYEKMQ (reference sequence). J was trimmed by 4 bases and V by 5 bases; bases with no gene match: 7. The CDR3 contains 14 residues. The CDR3 sequence is CASSPDRVGTEAFF. CDR3 coding DNA: TGTGCCAGCAGCCCCGACAGGGTTGGCACTGAAGCTTTCTTT.

This clone has just one count. The CDR3 DNA reads TGTGCCTCTAGCGGGGGGCCCACAGATACGCAGTATTTT. It translates to CASSGGPTDTQYF. V and J are TRBV24-1 and TRBJ2-3, with TRBD2 identical over 11 bases. V was clipped by 12 bases and J by 2 bases; unmatched bases: 3. The CDR3 consists of 13 residues. CDR1 is KGHDR, CDR2 SFDVKD, per germline.

The chain carries TRBV29-1 and TRBJ1-1; D call uncertain. The V and J ends lost 3 bases and 11 bases respectively, with 16 bases between them. This CDR3 region has 12 residues. The V gene's germline CDR1 is SQVTM and CDR2 ANQGSEA. The CDR3 protein is CSVEELTNYAFF. CDR3 DNA sequence: TGCAGCGTTGAGGAACTCACGAACTATGCTTTCTTT.

The chain employs TRBV10-2 and TRBJ2-3; 7 bases are a match to TRBD2. The CDR3 is 15 amino acids. Germline assignment: CDR1 WSHSY and CDR2 SAAADI. V was pared by 0 bases and J by 4 bases, with 4 bases of the junction left unmatched. This CDR3 reads CASSESSGVADTQYF. As DNA, the CDR3 is TGCGCCAGCAGTGAGTCCAGCGGGGTGGCAGATACGCAGTATTTT.

A single count supports this clone. V usage is TRBV7-2 and J usage is TRBJ1-5, with a weak D call TRBD1 (6 bases). The V gene's germline CDR1 is SGHTA and CDR2 FQGNSA. V lost 4 bases and J lost 9, with 19 bases in between. This CDR3 spans 15 amino acids. The CDR3 reads CASSSAGVISPPQHF. As DNA, the CDR3 is TGTGCCAGCAGCTCCGCAGGGGTTATCTCACCGCCCCAGCATTTT.

The gene calls are TRBV24-1 and TRBJ2-7; D is perhaps TRBD2 (5 bases). This CDR3 comprises 12 residues. The germline V gene encodes CDR1 KGHDR and CDR2 SFDVKD. The V end was cut by 0 bases, the J end by 7 bases, with 6 bases between. Written as DNA, the CDR3 is TGTGCCACCAGTGATTTGCGCGGGGAGCAGTACTTC. This sequence encodes CATSDLRGEQYF.

In regard to this clone: The same CDR3 also results from other DNA sequences found in this sample. CDR3 protein: CASSLVERGGRGEQFF. Here the CDR3 DNA reads TGTGCCAGCAGCCTGGTTGAGCGGGGGGGCCGGGGGGAGCAGTTCTTC. The gene calls are TRBV7-8 and TRBJ2-1; 10 bases are shared with TRBD2. The CDR3 length is 16 residues. V dropped 5 bases and J dropped 10; count of bases not matched to a gene: 14. Germline CDR1 reads SGHVS; CDR2 reads FQNEAQ.

The chain is built from TRBV18 and TRBJ1-4; D remains unclear. The V and J ends lost 6 bases and 4 bases respectively, with 12 bases between them. CDR1 is KGHSH, CDR2 LQKENI, per germline. This CDR3 comprises 14 residues. DNA for the CDR3: TGTGCCAGCTCCCAAGACACCTTTAATGAAAAACTGTTTTTT. As protein: CASSQDTFNEKLFF.

The J gene is TRBJ2-5, the V gene TRBV5-1; D is possibly TRBD2 (7 bases). Trimming stripped 4 bases from V and 5 bases from J, with 15 bases between. From germline, CDR1 is SGHRS and CDR2 YFSETQ. The CDR3 has 14 amino acids. CDR3 protein: CASSPPGGPETQYF. In DNA form, the CDR3 reads TGCGCCAGCAGCCCCCCGGGGGGCCCCGAGACCCAGTACTTC.

This clone was observed a few times. The genes are TRBV4-3 and TRBJ2-7; 8 bases line up with TRBD1. Germline assignment: CDR1 LGHNA and CDR2 YSLEER. The CDR3 has 15 amino acids. After removal of 1 base from V and 4 bases from J, the junction contained 6 bases not matched to a gene. The CDR3 DNA follows: TGCGCCAGCAGCCAAGCGTCAGGGGGCAAGTACGAGCAGTACTTC. This translates into CASSQASGGKYEQYF.

The V call is TRBV10-1, the J call TRBJ1-1; 9 bases match TRBD1. This CDR3 is 19 amino acids long. Germline V CDR1 and CDR2: WNHNN, SYGVQD (reference sequence). The V segment lost 5 bases and the J segment 5 bases; nucleotides outside the gene matches: 21. DNA of the CDR3: TGCGCCAGCAGTTGGGACAGGGAAGTGGACCCCCATGGGTCTACTGAAGCTTTCTTT. Protein product: CASSWDREVDPHGSTEAFF.

The J gene is TRBJ2-7, the V gene TRBV27, with 9 bases lining up with TRBD1. Trimming removed 6 bases from V and 2 bases from J; junction bases left unmatched: 8. Germline CDR1 and CDR2: MNHEY and SMNVEV (reference sequence). This CDR3 has 15 amino acids. CDR3 coding DNA: TGTGCCAGCAGATTTGGGACAGGGCTGACCTACGAGCAGTACTTC. Encoded protein: CASRFGTGLTYEQYF.

The chain has TRBV24-1 and TRBJ2-3, with 7 bases fitting TRBD2. CDR1 and CDR2 from the germline V gene are KGHDR and SFDVKD. Trimming took 10 bases from V and 3 from J; bases not matched to a gene: 3. This CDR3 is 12 amino acids long. The CDR3 loop is CATGGGTDTQYF. The CDR3 region has the DNA TGTGCCACTGGCGGGGGAACAGATACGCAGTATTTT.